This T cell receptor (beta chain) originates from a study of T cell responses to AZD1222 COVID-19 vaccine. The V segment lost 2 bases and the J segment 4 bases; nucleotides outside the gene matches: 4. The CDR3 is 15 amino acids. Germline V gene lookup returns CDR1 SGHTA and CDR2 FQGTGA. Libraries were prepared by immunoSEQ multiplex PCR; TCRdb keeps only in-frame clonotypes and omits some of them. The profile shows more than 150,000 clones, 80% to 95% of them singletons. The chain has TRBV7-3 and TRBJ2-1; 8 bases match TRBD2. This receptor was identified in an adult in good health. This specimen consisted of peripheral blood, obtained on day 0 of AZD1222 vaccination. The CDR3 DNA reads as TGTGCCAGCAGCTTAGCGGGAGGCCTGTACAATGAGCAGTTCTTC. Protein sequence: CASSLAGGLYNEQFF.